The 32 T cell receptor beta chains in this list originate from one sample, sequenced in a study of cytomegalovirus exposure and HLA in healthy donors. The PCR was carried out with 60 Vbeta primers and 13 Jbeta primers. The table came from immunoSEQ multiplex PCR; TCRdb's copy has only in-frame clones and leaves some out. The sample yields about 140,000 clones, around 75% seen once. The source material was PBMCs. The receptors derive from a woman in her twenties or thirties in good health and CMV-seronegative.

The gene calls are TRBV2 and TRBJ2-1; 12 positions match TRBD2. The CDR3 extends over 15 amino acids. CDR1 is SNHLY, CDR2 FYNNEI, per germline. The V segment lost 6 bases and the J segment 9 bases; nucleotides outside the gene matches: 9. The CDR3 coding sequence is TGTGCCAGCAGATCGAGGACTAGCGGGATCAGTGAGCAGTTCTTC. Protein product: CASRSRTSGISEQFF.

The chain joins TRBV5-4 to TRBJ2-1; a possible D gene is TRBD2 (5 bases). V lost 0 bases and J 2 bases, leaving 12 bases between the germline ends. CDR3 length: 16 residues. Germline assignment: CDR1 SGHNT and CDR2 YYREEE (reference sequence). Here the CDR3 reads CASSLVRTATYNEQFF. CDR3 coding DNA: TGTGCCAGCAGCTTGGTTCGGACTGCAACCTACAATGAGCAGTTCTTC.

In its sample, this clone was seen a few times. The chain employs TRBV5-1 and TRBJ2-7; maybe TRBD1 (6 bases). V gave up 0 bases and J gave up 4 bases, with 8 bases separating them. Germline values: CDR1 SGHRS, CDR2 YFSETQ. This CDR3 spans 13 amino acids. CDR3 in DNA: TGCGCCAGCAGCTTGGGGGGGCGGTACGAGCAGTACTTC. Amino acids: CASSLGGRYEQYF.

The chain joins TRBV10-1 to TRBJ1-3, with TRBD1 identical over 7 bases. The CDR3 runs 14 residues. V gave up 6 bases and J gave up 2 bases; unmatched junction bases: 4. Germline V lookup: CDR1 WNHNN, CDR2 SYGVQD (reference sequence). The CDR3 reads CASSRGQAGNTIYF. For the CDR3, the DNA is TGCGCCAGCAGCCGAGGACAGGCTGGAAACACCATATATTTT.

J is TRBJ1-1 and V is TRBV2, with 9 bases lining up with TRBD1. CDR1 is SNHLY and CDR2 is FYNNEI in the germline V gene. With 9 bases clipped from V and 3 bases from J, the junction kept 14 bases outside the gene matches. The CDR3 consists of 16 residues. The CDR3 reads CARVGGTGGRDTEAFF. The CDR3 DNA is TGTGCCAGAGTGGGGGGCACAGGGGGCAGGGACACTGAAGCTTTCTTT.

The chain combines TRBV19 with TRBJ2-1; 9 positions agree with TRBD2. This CDR3 comprises 21 residues. Trimming at V came to 3 bases and at J to 4 bases, leaving 22 bases not matched to a gene. Germline V lookup: CDR1 LNHDA, CDR2 SQIVND (reference sequence). The CDR3 coding sequence is TGTGCCAGTAGTATGCAGGAGGCAGGGATGAAGGCGGGGGGGCAATACAATGAGCAGTTCTTC. Protein: CASSMQEAGMKAGGQYNEQFF.

The gene calls are TRBV28 and TRBJ1-5; 9 nucleotides line up with TRBD1. CDR1 is MDHEN and CDR2 is SYDVKM in the germline V gene. The CDR3 length is 16 residues. The J segment lost 6 bases and the V segment lost 7 bases, leaving 13 bases of the junction unmatched. CDR3 region: CASNKRGQGTIQPQHF. The DNA of the CDR3 is TGTGCCAGCAATAAAAGGGGACAGGGAACGATTCAGCCCCAGCATTTT. Based on the CDR3 plus reference TRBV28 and TRBJ1-5, the full variable domain is DVKVTQSSRYLVKRTGEKVFLECVQDMDHENMFWYRQDPGLGLRLIYFSYDVKMKEKGDIPEGYSVSREKKERFSLILESASTNQTSMYLCASNKRGQGTIQPQHFGDGTRLSIL.

Comment on this clone: This sample includes further DNA sequences coding for the same CDR3. The chain employs TRBV5-1 and TRBJ2-3; D call uncertain. V gave up 0 bases and J gave up 0 bases, with 5 bases separating them. The CDR3 consists of 14 residues. Germline-derived CDR1 and CDR2 are SGHRS and YFSETQ. In DNA, the CDR3 is TGCGCCAGCAGCTTGGGGCCGAGCACAGATACGCAGTATTTT. Its translation is CASSLGPSTDTQYF. Based on the CDR3 plus reference TRBV5-1 and TRBJ2-3, the full variable domain is KAGVTQTPRYLIKTRGQQVTLSCSPISGHRSVSWYQQTPGQGLQFLFEYFSETQRNKGNFPGRFSGRQFSNSRSEMNVSTLELGDSALYLCASSLGPSTDTQYFGPGTRLTVL.

The chain links TRBV11-2 to TRBJ1-2, with 8 bases aligning to TRBD1. There are 14 residues in the CDR3. CDR1 and CDR2 (germline): SGHAT, FQNNGV. J gave up 7 bases and V 5 bases, and 9 bases lay outside the gene matches. CDR3 protein: CASSPAAGGFGYTF. The CDR3 DNA sequence: TGTGCCAGCAGCCCGGCGGCAGGGGGCTTTGGCTACACCTTC.

The rearrangement links TRBV6-5 to TRBJ2-1, with TRBD1 matching over 8 bases. J lost 4 bases, V lost 5 bases, and 4 bases had no gene match. There are 14 residues in the CDR3. Germline CDR1 is MNHEY and CDR2 is SVGAGI. The CDR3 region has the DNA TGTGCCAGCAGTGACTGGACAGGGTACAATGAGCAGTTCTTC. Translating gives CASSDWTGYNEQFF.

The chain recombines TRBV7-2 with TRBJ2-2; TRBD2 agrees at 9 bases. This CDR3 contains 16 residues. After removal of 5 bases from V and 6 bases from J, the junction contained 10 bases not matched to a gene. The germline V gene has CDR1 SGHTA and CDR2 FQGNSA. CDR3 region: CASSPSLGGGAGELFF. CDR3 sequence (DNA): TGTGCCAGCAGCCCCAGCTTAGGCGGGGGGGCCGGGGAGCTGTTTTTT.

This clone was found once. This chain's CDR3 is CASSLGGRGVISYEQYF. CDR3 nucleotide sequence: TGTGCCAGCAGCCTAGGAGGACGGGGAGTTATCTCCTACGAGCAGTACTTC. The rearrangement joins TRBV7-9 to TRBJ2-7; weak D call: TRBD2 (5 bases). V was trimmed by 5 bases and J by 0 bases, leaving 20 bases between them. This CDR3 comprises 17 residues. CDR1 is SEHNR and CDR2 is FQNEAQ in the germline V gene (reference sequence).

Only a few counts were recorded for this clone. The chain combines TRBV5-6 with TRBJ1-1; D not resolved. This CDR3 has 13 amino acids. Per the germline V gene, CDR1 is SGHDT and CDR2 is YYEEEE. V was pared by 1 base and J by 2 bases, with 6 bases between. The DNA of the CDR3 is TGTGCCAGCAGCTTGCAGGCCAACACTGAAGCTTTCTTT. Translated: CASSLQANTEAFF.

CDR3 nucleotides: TGTGCCAGCAGCGGACAGAAAAATCAGCCCCAGCATTTT. This sequence encodes CASSGQKNQPQHF. The chain uses TRBV6-1 and TRBJ1-5, with D perhaps TRBD1 (6 bases). Trimming took 6 bases from V and 4 from J, leaving 10 bases between them. Germline V gene data show CDR1 as MNHNS and CDR2 as SASEGT. The CDR3 consists of 13 residues.

V is TRBV5-1 and J is TRBJ2-1; TRBD2 aligns across 8 bases. V dropped 4 bases and J dropped 4; count of bases not matched to a gene: 10. The germline V gene encodes CDR1 SGHRS and CDR2 YFSETQ. This CDR3 comprises 16 residues. The CDR3 region has the DNA TGCGCCAGCAGCCCAGACCCGGGGGGGGGTTACAATGAGCAGTTCTTC. Amino acid sequence: CASSPDPGGGYNEQFF.

The chain recombines TRBV10-2 with TRBJ2-3, with 7 bases aligning to TRBD2. Germline CDR1 reads WSHSY; CDR2 reads SAAADI. The CDR3 contains 16 residues. The junction had 16 bases not matched to a gene; V was cut back by 7 bases and J by 6 bases. The DNA for the CDR3 is TGCGCCAGCACCATGTTTGGGGGGGGAAGGTGGGATACGCAGTATTTT. As protein: CASTMFGGGRWDTQYF.

The chain is built from TRBV19 and TRBJ2-7, with TRBD1 as a possible D gene (6 bases). V lost 4 bases and J lost 2, with 12 bases in between. Germline CDR1 reads LNHDA; CDR2 reads SQIVND (reference sequence). This CDR3 contains 14 residues. CDR3: CASSTRQVPYEQYF. For the CDR3, the DNA is TGTGCCAGTAGTACAAGACAGGTACCCTACGAGCAGTACTTC.

V is TRBV7-8 and J is TRBJ2-3, with no clear D. The V gene's germline CDR1 is SGHVS and CDR2 FQNEAQ. Trimming pared 2 bases from V and 6 bases from J, leaving 9 bases between. The CDR3 contains 13 residues. The DNA of the CDR3 is TGTGCCAGCAGCTTACCGTCTATGGATACGCAGTATTTT. This codes for CASSLPSMDTQYF.

This clone was seen just once. The chain links TRBV15 to TRBJ2-2, with TRBD2 matching 8 bases. The CDR3 consists of 15 residues. V lost 5 bases and J lost 4; bases outside the gene matches: 6. Per germline, CDR1 LNHNV and CDR2 YYDKDF (reference sequence). CDR3 protein: CATSRGGRTTGELFF. The CDR3 coding sequence is TGTGCCACCAGCCGCGGGGGGCGCACCACCGGGGAGCTGTTTTTT.

This clone turned up a few times. V and J are TRBV2 and TRBJ1-2; D call uncertain. V was shortened by 4 bases and J by 2 bases, with 14 bases between the two germline ends. There are 15 residues in the CDR3. The germline V gene has CDR1 SNHLY and CDR2 FYNNEI. The CDR3 DNA reads TGTGCCAGCAGTGGAACGGAGCCTGAAAACTATGGCTACACCTTC. It specifies CASSGTEPENYGYTF.

This clone showed up just a few times. The chain carries TRBV2 and TRBJ2-7, with 10 bases that match TRBD2. Germline CDR1 SNHLY, CDR2 FYNNEI. The trim removed 0 bases at V and 3 bases at J, leaving 5 bases unmatched. This CDR3 is 16 amino acids long. CDR3 region: CASSEALAGTYYEQYF. The CDR3 DNA follows: TGTGCCAGCAGTGAAGCACTAGCGGGAACCTACTACGAGCAGTACTTC. The variable domain in full, with the rest retrieved from reference TRBV2 and TRBJ2-7, is EPEVTQTPSHQVTQMGQEVILRCVPISNHLYFYWYRQILGQKVEFLVSFYNNEISEKSEIFDDQFSVERPDGSNFTLKIRSTKLEDSAMYFCASSEALAGTYYEQYFGPGTRLTVT.

The chain uses TRBV2 and TRBJ2-1, with D possibly matching TRBD2 (5 bases). From germline, CDR1 is SNHLY and CDR2 FYNNEI. Trimming pared 8 bases from V and 6 bases from J, leaving 11 bases between. The CDR3 consists of 12 residues. The CDR3 bases are TGTGCCAGCTATCTAGCTGGCAATGAGCAGTTCTTC. Translated, it gives CASYLAGNEQFF.

The rearrangement links TRBV9 to TRBJ2-7; the match to TRBD2 covers 12 bases. The germline V gene has CDR1 SGDLS and CDR2 YYNGEE. The CDR3 has 14 amino acids. V lost 3 bases and J lost 7; bases outside the gene matches: 5. CDR3 sequence (DNA): TGTGCCAGCAGCGCTAGCGGGGGGGCCAAAGAGCAGTACTTC. Encoded protein: CASSASGGAKEQYF.

This clone was seen many times. J is TRBJ2-2 and V is TRBV28; D is unresolved. The CDR3 extends over 12 amino acids. Germline values: CDR1 MDHEN, CDR2 SYDVKM. V lost 7 bases and J 2 bases, leaving 5 bases between the germline ends. Here the CDR3 reads CASTSNTGELFF. CDR3 bases: TGTGCCAGCACTAGTAACACCGGGGAGCTGTTTTTT.

V and J are TRBV2 and TRBJ2-2; D ambiguous. V was pared by 5 bases and J by 3 bases, with 13 bases between. CDR1 and CDR2 (germline): SNHLY, FYNNEI. This CDR3 contains 15 residues. The CDR3 bases are TGTGCCAGCAGTCTAGAGGTGGCGGACACCGGGGAGCTGTTTTTT. Protein: CASSLEVADTGELFF.

The V call is TRBV9, the J call TRBJ1-4; D is ambiguous. Trimming pared 3 bases from V and 4 bases from J, leaving 10 bases between. The CDR3 is made up of 14 amino acids. The germline V gene has CDR1 SGDLS and CDR2 YYNGEE. This chain's CDR3 is CASSGSHGNEKLFF. CDR3 DNA: TGTGCCAGCAGCGGATCCCACGGTAATGAAAAACTGTTTTTT.

The J gene is TRBJ2-1, the V gene TRBV6-1, with a possible D match to TRBD2 (7 bases). This CDR3 has 15 amino acids. The germline V gene has CDR1 MNHNS and CDR2 SASEGT. The germline V and J ends were trimmed by 6 bases and 4 bases, with 16 bases remaining between them. CDR3 protein: CASRARGGGYNEQFF. The CDR3 DNA reads TGTGCCAGCAGAGCTAGAGGGGGGGGATACAATGAGCAGTTCTTC.

The CDR3 bases are TGTGCCAGTAGTAGCCCAGGGTCCCCCGGGGAGCTGTTTTTT. Amino acids: CASSSPGSPGELFF. This chain links TRBV19 with TRBJ2-2; D perhaps matches TRBD1 (5 bases). Trimming removed 4 bases at V and 6 bases at J, with 12 bases between. The CDR3 runs 14 residues. The germline V gene has CDR1 LNHDA and CDR2 SQIVND (reference sequence).

The CDR3 sequence: CASSESRGAEAFF. The CDR3 DNA is TGCGCCAGCAGTGAGTCTCGGGGGGCTGAAGCTTTCTTT. The chain recombines TRBV10-1 with TRBJ1-1; D might be TRBD1 (5 bases). The V and J ends lost 0 bases and 6 bases respectively, with 8 bases between them. Germline-derived CDR1 and CDR2 are WNHNN and SYGVQD (reference sequence). The CDR3 contains 13 residues.

The V gene is TRBV29-1, the J gene TRBJ2-5; 12 nucleotides align to TRBD1. The germline gives CDR1 SQVTM, CDR2 ANQGSEA. The CDR3 is made up of 13 amino acids. V lost 6 bases, J lost 3 bases, and 2 bases stayed unmatched. The CDR3 DNA sequence: TGCAGCGTGGGACAGGGGGCCGAAGAGACCCAGTACTTC. Amino acid sequence: CSVGQGAEETQYF.

In this sample, this clone turned up once. The gene calls are TRBV5-4 and TRBJ2-5, with 7 nucleotides matching TRBD1. Unmatched junction bases numbered 9, after V lost 7 bases and J lost 3 bases. This CDR3 has 14 amino acids. The germline CDR1 and CDR2 sequences are SGHNT and YYREEE (reference sequence). CDR3 nucleotides: TGTGCCAGCTCTGGAGACAGGGACGAAGAGACCCAGTACTTC. It codes for CASSGDRDEETQYF.

The chain recombines TRBV2 with TRBJ1-3, with TRBD1 matching 7 bases. The V gene end was trimmed by 5 bases and the J gene end by 4 bases; junction bases not matched to a gene: 17. Germline V gene sequence: CDR1 SNHLY, CDR2 FYNNEI. This CDR3 is built from 18 residues. CDR3 in amino acids: CASSLRQGSSHRGNTIYF. The CDR3 bases are TGTGCCAGCAGTCTGAGACAGGGCTCTTCTCACCGGGGAAACACCATATATTTT. Based on the CDR3 plus reference TRBV2 and TRBJ1-3, the full variable domain is EPEVTQTPSHQVTQMGQEVILRCVPISNHLYFYWYRQILGQKVEFLVSFYNNEISEKSEIFDDQFSVERPDGSNFTLKIRSTKLEDSAMYFCASSLRQGSSHRGNTIYFGEGSWLTVV.